These 7 T cell receptor beta chains came from one sample sequenced in a study of CD8 T cells in ankylosing spondylitis. TCRdb ran MiXCR on the 5' RACE reads and lists one entry per CDR3 protein. Of about 240,000 distinct CDR3 sequences detected, roughly 10% appear once; the ten largest clones hold less than 8%. What was sequenced was blood, either unsorted or a sorted T cell fraction (not recorded which). The source is a male donor with ankylosing spondylitis or in good health (not recorded which).

This clonotype was picked up many times. The J gene is TRBJ1-3, the V gene TRBV28, with D perhaps matching TRBD1 (5 bases). The CDR3 sequence is 16 residues long. V lost 3 bases to trimming and J lost 1 base, with 13 bases between them. The germline gives CDR1 MDHEN, CDR2 SYDVKM. CDR3 region: CASSFPGPTSGNTIYF. The CDR3 DNA sequence: TGTGCCAGCAGTTTCCCAGGGCCTACTTCTGGAAACACCATATATTTT.

This clonotype occurred a few times. In DNA, the CDR3 is TGCAGTGGTTCTCCTGGGACAGGCGACTCCTACGAGCAGTACTTC. Encoded protein: CSGSPGTGDSYEQYF. The chain combines TRBV20-1 with TRBJ2-7, with 8 bases aligning to TRBD1. From germline, CDR1 is DFQATT and CDR2 SNEGSKA (reference sequence). The CDR3 runs to 15 residues. The J segment lost 0 bases and the V segment lost 7 bases, leaving 11 bases of the junction unmatched.

This clonotype was seen repeatedly, ten times or more. The chain joins TRBV10-3 to TRBJ1-5; weak D call: TRBD1 (5 bases). V lost 6 bases, J lost 2 bases, and 17 bases lay in between. This CDR3 has 16 amino acids. The germline CDR1 and CDR2 sequences are ENHRY and SYGVKD. The CDR3 region has the DNA TGTGCCATCAGCTCAGGGACGGTATCGGGCAATCAGCCCCAGCATTTT. Its protein is CAISSGTVSGNQPQHF.

The sample holds a few counts of this clonotype. The chain combines TRBV11-2 with TRBJ2-1; TRBD1 might be the D (6 bases). The CDR3 runs 15 residues. Germline CDR1 SGHAT, CDR2 FQNNGV. V lost 5 bases and J lost 1, with 12 bases in between. The DNA for the CDR3 is TGTGCCAGCAGCATCCCAGGGGTTTCCTACAATGAGCAGTTCTTC. Its translation: CASSIPGVSYNEQFF.

This clonotype was counted at least ten times. The chain has TRBV5-1 and TRBJ1-5, with a possible D match to TRBD1 (6 bases). There are 13 residues in the CDR3. The V and J ends lost 5 bases and 4 bases respectively, with 10 bases between them. Looked up from germline, CDR1 is SGHRS and CDR2 is YFSETQ. CDR3 protein: CASRQGTNQPQHF. CDR3 bases: TGCGCCAGCAGACAGGGTACGAATCAGCCCCAGCATTTT. The full variable domain, in which reference TRBV5-1 and TRBJ1-5 provide the parts outside the CDR3, is KAGVTQTPRYLIKTRGQQVTLSCSPISGHRSVSWYQQTPGQGLQFLFEYFSETQRNKGNFPGRFSGRQFSNSRSEMNVSTLELGDSALYLCASRQGTNQPQHFGDGTRLSIL.

This clonotype was recorded many times. The chain couples TRBV6-1 to TRBJ1-2; D possibly corresponds to TRBD1 (5 bases). The germline V gene encodes CDR1 MNHNS and CDR2 SASEGT. V gave up 2 bases and J gave up 1 base, with 11 bases separating them. The length of the CDR3 is 15 residues. DNA of the CDR3: TGTGCCAGCAGTGAAAGGGGAGGTTTTAACTATGGCTACACCTTC. Its protein is CASSERGGFNYGYTF.

This clonotype appeared many times. This chain links TRBV5-1 with TRBJ2-5; a possible D gene is TRBD2 (6 bases). The CDR3 consists of 15 residues. V lost 0 bases and J lost 4, with 13 bases in between. Germline V gene sequence: CDR1 SGHRS, CDR2 YFSETQ. The CDR3 bases are TGCGCCAGCAGCTTGGGGTCAAGGAGGGGAGAGACCCAGTACTTC. Its protein product is CASSLGSRRGETQYF.